Listed below are T cell receptor beta chains from one sample, sequenced in a study of CD8 T cells in Susac syndrome. TCRdb called the immunoSEQ multiplex PCR reads again in MiXCR, with one record for every CDR3 protein. The sample shows 300,000 to 350,000 distinct CDR3 sequences, 92% of them seen only once. The sequencing sample was made of CD4+ T cells from PBMCs. All receptors derive from a human donor with multiple sclerosis. Each CDR3 is given with its conserved first and last residue. Fields, in order: D gene, J gene, V gene, clone size, CDR3 protein, CDR3 DNA. The D gene is left open where the match is weak. Rows may omit the clone size; those that give it use once, few, many or a size class.

D gene: NA
J gene: TRBJ1-5
V gene: TRBV28
clone size: NA
CDR3 protein: CASSLPGGVHQPQHF
CDR3 DNA: TGTGCCAGCAGCCTTCCCGGGGGGGTGCATCAGCCCCAGCATTTT

D gene: NA
J gene: TRBJ1-1
V gene: TRBV23-1
clone size: NA
CDR3 protein: CASSQSEASNTEAFF
CDR3 DNA: TGCGCCAGCAGTCAATCGGAGGCGTCGAACACTGAAGCTTTCTTT

D gene: NA
J gene: TRBJ1-4
V gene: TRBV14
clone size: NA
CDR3 protein: CASSQVTGEKLFF
CDR3 DNA: TGTGCCAGCAGCCAAGTTACGGGTGAAAAACTGTTTTTT

D gene: NA
J gene: TRBJ2-1
V gene: TRBV7-8
clone size: NA
CDR3 protein: CASSLDFRANEQFF
CDR3 DNA: TGTGCCAGCAGCTTAGATTTCCGAGCCAATGAGCAGTTCTTC

D gene: TRBD2
J gene: TRBJ2-7
V gene: TRBV7-2
clone size: once
CDR3 protein: CASSLAHGGQSGRDFYEQYF
CDR3 DNA: TGTGCCAGCAGCTTAGCTCATGGAGGGCAGAGCGGGAGGGACTTCTACGAGCAGTACTTC

D gene: TRBD1
J gene: TRBJ1-4
V gene: TRBV29-1
clone size: NA
CDR3 protein: CSGRNRGKANEKLFF
CDR3 DNA: TGCAGCGGGAGAAACAGGGGAAAGGCTAATGAAAAACTGTTTTTT

D gene: TRBD2
J gene: TRBJ2-1
V gene: TRBV20-1
clone size: NA
CDR3 protein: CSAPSGTSGGGNEQFF
CDR3 DNA: TGCAGTGCTCCATCCGGGACTAGCGGGGGTGGGAATGAGCAGTTCTTC

D gene: NA
J gene: TRBJ1-2
V gene: TRBV2
clone size: NA
CDR3 protein: CASSARGTYGYTF
CDR3 DNA: TGTGCCAGCAGTGCCCGGGGGACCTATGGCTACACCTTC

D gene: NA
J gene: TRBJ2-5
V gene: TRBV12-3/TRBV12-4
clone size: NA
CDR3 protein: CASSFIGGVQETQYF
CDR3 DNA: TGTGCCAGCAGTTTTATCGGCGGGGTCCAAGAGACCCAGTACTTC

D gene: NA
J gene: TRBJ2-2
V gene: TRBV20-1
clone size: NA
CDR3 protein: CSARDTKRGGELFF
CDR3 DNA: TGCAGTGCTAGAGACACTAAGAGGGGGGGGGAGCTGTTTTTT

D gene: NA
J gene: TRBJ2-6
V gene: TRBV6-4
clone size: once
CDR3 protein: CASSDSFSGANVLTF
CDR3 DNA: TGTGCCAGCAGTGACTCATTCTCTGGGGCCAACGTCCTGACTTTC

D gene: NA
J gene: TRBJ1-1
V gene: TRBV19
clone size: few
CDR3 protein: CASSPRRNTEAFF
CDR3 DNA: TGTGCCAGTAGTCCACGTCGGAACACTGAAGCTTTCTTT

D gene: NA
J gene: TRBJ2-7
V gene: TRBV5-1
clone size: NA
CDR3 protein: CASSLADQGRTYEQYF
CDR3 DNA: TGCGCCAGCAGCTTGGCCGACCAGGGACGAACCTACGAGCAGTACTTC

D gene: TRBD1
J gene: TRBJ2-7
V gene: TRBV11-3
clone size: NA
CDR3 protein: CASSLVRTGSSYEQYF
CDR3 DNA: TGTGCCAGCAGCTTAGTCAGGACAGGGAGCTCCTACGAGCAGTACTTC

D gene: NA
J gene: TRBJ2-3
V gene: TRBV20-1
clone size: NA
CDR3 protein: CSARGNRRTDTQYF
CDR3 DNA: TGCAGTGCTAGAGGGAACAGGCGCACAGATACGCAGTATTTT

D gene: TRBD2
J gene: TRBJ2-1
V gene: TRBV30
clone size: NA
CDR3 protein: CAWSYSGGQTQFF
CDR3 DNA: TGTGCCTGGAGTTATAGCGGGGGGCAGACTCAGTTCTTC

D gene: NA
J gene: TRBJ1-1
V gene: TRBV9
clone size: NA
CDR3 protein: CASGVGAGANTEAFF
CDR3 DNA: TGTGCCAGCGGCGTAGGGGCTGGAGCTAACACTGAAGCTTTCTTT

D gene: NA
J gene: TRBJ1-2
V gene: TRBV18
clone size: NA
CDR3 protein: CASSPDGEGGYTF
CDR3 DNA: TGTGCCAGCTCACCTGACGGGGAAGGTGGCTACACCTTC

D gene: NA
J gene: TRBJ2-2
V gene: TRBV20-1
clone size: NA
CDR3 protein: CSAAGHPNTGELFF
CDR3 DNA: TGCAGTGCCGCGGGACACCCTAACACCGGGGAGCTGTTTTTT

D gene: TRBD2
J gene: TRBJ2-1
V gene: TRBV2
clone size: NA
CDR3 protein: CASSEHRGGGYNEQFF
CDR3 DNA: TGTGCCAGCAGTGAACATCGGGGGGGCGGTTACAATGAGCAGTTCTTC

D gene: NA
J gene: TRBJ1-2
V gene: TRBV10-3
clone size: NA
CDR3 protein: CAISVEAAGGYTF
CDR3 DNA: TGTGCCATCAGTGTTGAGGCCGCGGGTGGCTACACCTTC

D gene: NA
J gene: TRBJ2-3
V gene: TRBV5-1
clone size: NA
CDR3 protein: CASSFGPDTQYF
CDR3 DNA: TGCGCCAGCAGCTTCGGTCCAGATACGCAGTATTTT

D gene: NA
J gene: TRBJ1-1
V gene: TRBV5-4
clone size: NA
CDR3 protein: CASSLPGNGVTEAFF
CDR3 DNA: TGTGCCAGCAGCTTGCCGGGTAACGGTGTTACTGAAGCTTTCTTT

D gene: NA
J gene: TRBJ2-1
V gene: TRBV6-1
clone size: NA
CDR3 protein: CASSDPGSSYNEQFF
CDR3 DNA: TGTGCCAGCAGTGATCCGGGGAGCTCCTACAATGAGCAGTTCTTC

D gene: NA
J gene: TRBJ1-2
V gene: TRBV10-3
clone size: NA
CDR3 protein: CAISEEGYTF
CDR3 DNA: TGTGCCATCAGTGAGGAAGGCTACACCTTC

D gene: TRBD1
J gene: TRBJ2-5
V gene: TRBV5-1
clone size: NA
CDR3 protein: CASSLLGIRQGQETQYF
CDR3 DNA: TGCGCCAGCAGCTTGTTAGGGATCCGACAGGGACAAGAGACCCAGTACTTC

D gene: NA
J gene: TRBJ2-6
V gene: TRBV6-6
clone size: NA
CDR3 protein: CASSYSGSGANVLTF
CDR3 DNA: TGTGCCAGCAGTTACTCCGGTTCTGGGGCCAACGTCCTGACTTTC

D gene: NA
J gene: TRBJ2-1
V gene: TRBV6-2/TRBV6-3
clone size: once
CDR3 protein: CASSVTNGYNEQFF
CDR3 DNA: TGTGCCAGCAGTGTGACTAACGGCTACAATGAGCAGTTCTTC

D gene: TRBD1
J gene: TRBJ2-2
V gene: TRBV7-9
clone size: NA
CDR3 protein: CASSLRGPDTGELFF
CDR3 DNA: TGTGCCAGCAGCTTAAGGGGGCCCGACACCGGGGAGCTGTTTTTT

D gene: NA
J gene: TRBJ2-1
V gene: TRBV6-2/TRBV6-3
clone size: NA
CDR3 protein: CASSDPSSYNEQFF
CDR3 DNA: TGTGCCAGCAGCGATCCAAGCTCCTACAATGAGCAGTTCTTC

D gene: NA
J gene: TRBJ1-2
V gene: TRBV20-1
clone size: NA
CDR3 protein: CSASGRGHQRGGYTF
CDR3 DNA: TGCAGTGCTAGCGGCCGAGGACACCAGAGGGGTGGCTACACCTTC

D gene: TRBD2
J gene: TRBJ2-3
V gene: TRBV7-9
clone size: NA
CDR3 protein: CASSSRGLAGGNTQYF
CDR3 DNA: TGTGCCAGCAGCTCCCGGGGACTAGCGGGAGGGAATACGCAGTATTTT

D gene: TRBD1
J gene: TRBJ2-5
V gene: TRBV30
clone size: NA
CDR3 protein: CAWSQDRNQETQYF
CDR3 DNA: TGTGCCTGGAGTCAGGACAGGAACCAAGAGACCCAGTACTTC

D gene: NA
J gene: TRBJ1-1
V gene: TRBV19
clone size: NA
CDR3 protein: CASSIGGRRTEAFF
CDR3 DNA: TGTGCCAGTAGTATCGGGGGGCGTCGGACTGAAGCTTTCTTT

D gene: NA
J gene: TRBJ2-1
V gene: TRBV12-3/TRBV12-4
clone size: few
CDR3 protein: CASSLVFGEQFF
CDR3 DNA: TGTGCCAGCAGTTTAGTCTTTGGTGAGCAGTTCTTC

D gene: TRBD1
J gene: TRBJ2-7
V gene: TRBV3-1
clone size: NA
CDR3 protein: CASSQGTGAPYEQYF
CDR3 DNA: TGTGCCAGCAGCCAAGGGACAGGGGCCCCCTACGAGCAGTACTTC

D gene: TRBD2
J gene: TRBJ2-5
V gene: TRBV30
clone size: NA
CDR3 protein: CAWSGGFSTSGSGETQYF
CDR3 DNA: TGTGCCTGGAGTGGGGGGTTTTCGACTAGCGGGAGCGGGGAGACCCAGTACTTC

D gene: NA
J gene: TRBJ1-2
V gene: TRBV29-1
clone size: NA
CDR3 protein: CSVRGPQNYGYTF
CDR3 DNA: TGCAGCGTAAGGGGACCACAGAACTATGGCTACACCTTC

D gene: NA
J gene: TRBJ1-1
V gene: TRBV20-1
clone size: NA
CDR3 protein: CSARDLVGVTEAFF
CDR3 DNA: TGCAGTGCTAGAGATTTAGTCGGGGTCACTGAAGCTTTCTTT

D gene: NA
J gene: TRBJ2-7
V gene: TRBV7-8
clone size: NA
CDR3 protein: CASSLEQKGRRLGSFYEQYF
CDR3 DNA: TGTGCCAGCAGCTTAGAGCAGAAAGGCAGGCGATTAGGGAGTTTCTACGAGCAGTACTTC

D gene: TRBD1
J gene: TRBJ1-5
V gene: TRBV20-1
clone size: NA
CDR3 protein: CSASGYGQEGYYNQPQHF
CDR3 DNA: TGCAGTGCTTCGGGTTATGGACAGGAAGGATATTATAATCAGCCCCAGCATTTT

D gene: NA
J gene: TRBJ1-5
V gene: TRBV2
clone size: NA
CDR3 protein: CASSFYQGGNQPQHF
CDR3 DNA: TGTGCCAGCAGTTTCTACCAGGGAGGGAATCAGCCCCAGCATTTT

D gene: NA
J gene: TRBJ1-1
V gene: TRBV20-1
clone size: few
CDR3 protein: CSAPTGGIEAFF
CDR3 DNA: TGCAGTGCCCCAACTGGAGGGATTGAAGCTTTCTTT

D gene: TRBD1
J gene: TRBJ2-1
V gene: TRBV5-6
clone size: NA
CDR3 protein: CASTLTGATNEQFF
CDR3 DNA: TGTGCCAGCACCCTGACAGGGGCCACAAATGAGCAGTTCTTC

D gene: TRBD2
J gene: TRBJ2-1
V gene: TRBV20-1
clone size: NA
CDR3 protein: CSAWTSGKNEQFF
CDR3 DNA: TGCAGTGCTTGGACTAGCGGGAAGAATGAGCAGTTCTTC

D gene: TRBD1
J gene: TRBJ2-7
V gene: TRBV5-1
clone size: NA
CDR3 protein: CASSFGTGTYYEQYF
CDR3 DNA: TGCGCCAGCAGCTTCGGGACAGGGACTTACTACGAGCAGTACTTC

D gene: NA
J gene: TRBJ2-3
V gene: TRBV29-1
clone size: NA
CDR3 protein: CSVERAPWTDTQYF
CDR3 DNA: TGCAGCGTTGAACGGGCCCCGTGGACAGATACGCAGTATTTT